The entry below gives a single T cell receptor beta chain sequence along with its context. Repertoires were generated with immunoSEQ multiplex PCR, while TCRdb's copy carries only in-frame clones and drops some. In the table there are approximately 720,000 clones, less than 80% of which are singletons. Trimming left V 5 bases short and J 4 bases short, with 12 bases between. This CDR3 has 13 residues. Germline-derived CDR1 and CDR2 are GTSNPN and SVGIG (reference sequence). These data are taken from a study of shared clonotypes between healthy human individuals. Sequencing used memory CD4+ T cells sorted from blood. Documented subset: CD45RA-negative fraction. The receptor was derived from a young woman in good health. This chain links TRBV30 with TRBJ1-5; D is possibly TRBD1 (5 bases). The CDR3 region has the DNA TGTGCCTGGGAGACAGAGAGAAATCAGCCCCAGCATTTT. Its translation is CAWETERNQPQHF.